This is a list of T cell receptor beta chains from one sample in a study of shared clonotypes between healthy human individuals. Assay used: immunoSEQ multiplex PCR; TCRdb lists only in-frame clones, some missing. The sample includes approximately 500,000 clones, 79% seen only once; the top ten take under 15%. Sequenced input: PBMCs. The receptors come from a woman aged 40 to 50 in good health. Some clones in this sample may be carry-over from other donors' samples. Both conserved end residues are part of each CDR3. Each record gives: J gene, clone size, D gene, V gene, CDR3 protein, CDR3 DNA. D genes are given only for firm matches. Clone size, where shown, is once, few, many, or a class for clones that have expanded.

J: TRBJ2-2
size: -
D: -
V: TRBV18
CDR3: CASSHAQGGFSTGELFF
DNA: TGTGCCAGCTCCCACGCTCAGGGAGGTTTTTCCACCGGGGAGCTGTTTTTT

J: TRBJ2-2
size: -
D: TRBD2
V: TRBV5-1
CDR3: CASSSQVSGSSGELFF
DNA: TGCGCCAGCAGCTCCCAAGTTAGCGGGAGCTCCGGGGAGCTGTTTTTT

J: TRBJ2-2
size: -
D: -
V: TRBV7-2
CDR3: CASSLKLGHVNTGELFF
DNA: TGTGCCAGCAGCTTAAAGTTAGGTCACGTGAACACCGGGGAGCTGTTTTTT

J: TRBJ1-2
size: -
D: -
V: TRBV7-7
CDR3: CASSLEVRRELFYGYTF
DNA: TGTGCCAGCAGCTTAGAGGTGCGGCGGGAACTTTTCTATGGCTACACCTTC

J: TRBJ1-5
size: few
D: -
V: TRBV19
CDR3: CASSHLPPRDNQPQHF
DNA: TGTGCCAGTAGTCACCTCCCCCCCCGAGACAATCAGCCCCAGCATTTT

J: TRBJ1-3
size: -
D: -
V: TRBV6-6
CDR3: CAAASGAFPGNTIYF
DNA: TGTGCCGCCGCCTCTGGGGCGTTTCCTGGAAACACCATATATTTT

J: TRBJ2-1
size: -
D: TRBD2
V: TRBV7-7
CDR3: CASSFPPSSPSGLNEQFF
DNA: TGTGCTAGCAGCTTCCCCCCCTCGAGCCCTAGCGGTCTAAATGAGCAGTTCTTC

J: TRBJ1-5
size: -
D: -
V: TRBV6-4
CDR3: CASSDSQTNNQPQHF
DNA: TGTGCCAGCAGTGACTCGCAGACGAACAATCAGCCCCAGCATTTT

J: TRBJ2-1
size: -
D: TRBD2
V: TRBV29-1
CDR3: CSAQLAGVEQFF
DNA: TGCAGCGCCCAACTAGCGGGAGTAGAGCAGTTCTTC

J: TRBJ1-2
size: -
D: -
V: TRBV28
CDR3: CASSLWEGGYTF
DNA: TGTGCCAGCAGTTTATGGGAAGGAGGCTACACCTTC

J: TRBJ2-3
size: -
D: TRBD2
V: TRBV18
CDR3: CASSPVSGQSTDTQYF
DNA: TGTGCCAGCTCACCCGTTAGCGGGCAAAGCACAGATACGCAGTATTTT

J: TRBJ2-1
size: -
D: -
V: TRBV6-1
CDR3: CASSPQAEEQFF
DNA: TGTGCCAGCAGTCCCCAGGCAGAAGAGCAGTTCTTC

J: TRBJ2-1
size: -
D: -
V: TRBV5-8
CDR3: CASSERGSYNEQFF
DNA: TGTGCCAGCAGCGAGAGGGGCTCCTACAATGAGCAGTTCTTC

J: TRBJ2-3
size: -
D: -
V: TRBV9
CDR3: CASSVGLADTQYF
DNA: TGTGCCAGCAGCGTAGGACTAGCAGATACGCAGTATTTT

J: TRBJ1-4
size: -
D: TRBD1
V: TRBV7-2
CDR3: CASSPRWGQGEKLFF
DNA: TGTGCCAGCAGCCCACGTTGGGGACAGGGGGAAAAACTGTTTTTT

J: TRBJ1-2
size: -
D: -
V: TRBV19
CDR3: CASIKDGGSYGYTF
DNA: TGTGCCAGTATTAAGGACGGGGGTTCCTATGGCTACACCTTC

J: TRBJ2-1
size: few
D: TRBD2
V: TRBV11-2
CDR3: CASSLAGSYNEQFF
DNA: TGTGCCAGCAGCCTAGCGGGTTCCTACAATGAGCAGTTCTTC

J: TRBJ2-5
size: -
D: TRBD1
V: TRBV29-1
CDR3: CRRRQGKQETQYF
DNA: TGCAGGCGCCGACAGGGGAAACAAGAGACCCAGTACTTC

J: TRBJ1-1
size: -
D: -
V: TRBV7-2
CDR3: CASSPRRDTEAFF
DNA: TGTGCCAGCAGCCCCAGGCGGGACACTGAAGCTTTCTTT

J: TRBJ2-1
size: -
D: -
V: TRBV7-2
CDR3: CASSPLKGRDNEQFF
DNA: TGTGCCAGCAGCCCTCTCAAGGGAAGGGACAATGAGCAGTTCTTC

J: TRBJ2-7
size: once
D: -
V: TRBV28
CDR3: CASTPLGVSYEQYF
DNA: TGTGCCAGCACCCCCCTAGGGGTCTCCTACGAGCAGTACTTC

J: TRBJ2-5
size: -
D: -
V: TRBV5-1
CDR3: CASSPYSLQETQYF
DNA: TGCGCCAGCAGTCCTTATTCCCTCCAAGAGACCCAGTACTTC